The rows below give T cell receptor beta chains drawn from one sample of a study of T cell responses to AZD1222 COVID-19 vaccine. Clones were sequenced by immunoSEQ multiplex PCR, and TCRdb holds only the in-frame ones, with some missing. The sample contains about 180,000 clones, roughly 94% of which appear only once. This material consisted of peripheral blood, taken 28 days after the second AZD1222 dose. These receptors were taken from an adult who received the AZD1222 COVID-19 vaccine. The CDR3 runs from the conserved cysteine through the conserved F or W. A D gene is named only where the DNA matches it firmly. A row's size may be missing; if present it is once, few, many or a size class.

d_call,clone_size,j_call,v_call,cdr3_aa,cdr3_nt
TRBD1,-,TRBJ2-7,TRBV6-4,CASSLDRGDSYEQYF,TGTGCCAGCAGCCTAGACAGGGGGGATTCCTACGAGCAGTACTTC
-,once,TRBJ1-1,TRBV27,CASSFGTGTSEAFF,TGTGCCAGCAGTTTCGGTACAGGGACGTCTGAAGCTTTCTTT
-,-,TRBJ2-3,TRBV21-1,CASSKVLVADTQYF,TGTGCCAGCAGCAAAGTTTTAGTTGCAGATACGCAGTATTTT
TRBD1,-,TRBJ2-7,TRBV10-2,CASSGKDRGYEQYF,TGCGCCAGCAGTGGAAAGGACAGGGGCTACGAGCAGTACTTC
TRBD2,-,TRBJ2-2,TRBV27,CASRTLGGANTGELFF,TGTGCCAGCCGCACTCTGGGGGGGGCGAACACCGGGGAGCTGTTTTTT
-,-,TRBJ2-7,TRBV6-6,CASRETSYEQYF,TGTGCCAGCAGGGAGACTTCCTACGAGCAGTACTTC
-,-,TRBJ1-2,TRBV4-3,CASSFGGDGYTF,TGCGCCAGCAGTTTCGGAGGGGATGGCTACACCTTC
-,-,TRBJ1-1,TRBV28,CACGPNTEAFF,TGTGCGTGTGGACCTAACACTGAAGCTTTCTTT
-,-,TRBJ2-5,TRBV12-3/TRBV12-4,CASSTPGKETQYF,TGTGCCAGCAGCACCCCAGGGAAGGAGACCCAGTACTTC
-,-,TRBJ2-7,TRBV7-8,CASSPMTYEQYF,TGTGCCAGCAGCCCGATGACCTACGAGCAGTACTTC
-,-,TRBJ2-3,TRBV7-9,CASSQQRGMEWDTDTQYF,TGTGCCAGCAGCCAGCAACGGGGCATGGAATGGGACACAGATACGCAGTATTTT
TRBD1,-,TRBJ1-1,TRBV6-5,CASHGQGDTEAFF,TGTGCCAGCCACGGACAGGGAGATACTGAAGCTTTCTTT
-,-,TRBJ1-2,TRBV6-5,CASSYSTSRGYGYTF,TGTGCCAGCAGTTACTCGACGTCGAGGGGCTATGGCTACACCTTC
-,-,TRBJ2-7,TRBV12-3/TRBV12-4,CASSPFEGHEQYF,TGTGCCAGCAGTCCTTTCGAGGGTCACGAGCAGTACTTC
-,-,TRBJ2-7,TRBV20-1,CSASPFRRDNEQYF,TGCAGTGCTAGTCCTTTTCGCAGGGACAACGAGCAGTACTTC
-,-,TRBJ1-6,TRBV6-2/TRBV6-3,CASSSAGEYSPLHF,TGTGCCAGCAGTTCCGCAGGGGAATATTCACCCCTCCACTTT
-,-,TRBJ2-7,TRBV11-2,CASSLGVSSYEQYF,TGTGCCAGCAGCTTAGGAGTGAGCTCCTACGAGCAGTACTTC
TRBD1,-,TRBJ2-7,TRBV5-1,CASSLSAGTGYYEQYF,TGCGCCAGCAGCTTGTCCGCCGGGACAGGGTACTACGAGCAGTACTTC
-,-,TRBJ2-3,TRBV9,CASSVGITDTQYF,TGTGCCAGCAGCGTAGGCATCACAGATACGCAGTATTTT
-,few,TRBJ2-7,TRBV12-3/TRBV12-4,CASSLNYYEQYF,TGTGCCAGCAGTTTAAATTACTACGAGCAGTACTTC
TRBD1,-,TRBJ1-4,TRBV28,CASGRDRENEKLFF,TGTGCCAGCGGCCGGGACAGGGAAAATGAAAAACTGTTTTTT
-,-,TRBJ1-1,TRBV9,CASSPRGVEGTEAFF,TGTGCCAGCAGCCCCCGCGGGGTCGAAGGCACTGAAGCTTTCTTT
TRBD1,-,TRBJ2-4,TRBV25-1,CASSEYGTGLDIQYF,TGTGCCAGCAGTGAATACGGGACAGGGTTGGACATTCAGTACTTC
-,-,TRBJ1-1,TRBV12-3/TRBV12-4,CASIQGTEAFF,TGTGCCAGCATTCAGGGCACTGAAGCTTTCTTT
-,-,TRBJ2-7,TRBV4-1,CASSQGRGASLGEQYF,TGCGCCAGCAGCCAAGGCCGTGGGGCTAGTCTAGGGGAGCAGTACTTC
-,-,TRBJ2-1,TRBV7-3,CASSPSGGSNEQFF,TGTGCCAGCAGCCCCAGCGGAGGGTCTAATGAGCAGTTCTTC
-,-,TRBJ2-7,TRBV18,CASSPAGTEQYF,TGTGCCAGCTCTCCCGCCGGGACCGAGCAGTACTTC
-,-,TRBJ1-1,TRBV5-1,CASSLSGVANTEAFF,TGCGCCAGCAGCTTATCAGGGGTCGCGAACACTGAAGCTTTCTTT
-,-,TRBJ1-1,TRBV15,CATSSGLNTEAFF,TGTGCCACCAGCTCGGGGTTGAACACTGAAGCTTTCTTT
TRBD1,-,TRBJ2-3,TRBV18,CASSPPQGQSTDTQYF,TGTGCCAGCTCACCACCGCAGGGACAGAGCACAGATACGCAGTATTTT
-,once,TRBJ2-7,TRBV7-6,CASSLETGNYEQYF,TGTGCCAGCAGCTTGGAGACAGGCAACTACGAGCAGTACTTC
-,once,TRBJ1-1,TRBV19,CASSGGTYLGAYENTEAFF,TGTGCCAGTAGCGGGGGTACGTATTTGGGGGCCTATGAGAACACTGAAGCTTTCTTT
TRBD1,-,TRBJ1-3,TRBV7-2,CASSFRTGTGNTIYF,TGTGCCAGCAGCTTTCGGACAGGGACTGGAAACACCATATATTTT
TRBD1,-,TRBJ1-5,TRBV28,CASSGTGTGSQPQHF,TGTGCCAGCAGTGGAACCGGGACAGGGTCTCAGCCCCAGCATTTT
-,-,TRBJ1-1,TRBV27,CASSLLSVNTEAFF,TGTGCCAGCAGTTTATTGTCGGTCAACACTGAAGCTTTCTTT
-,once,TRBJ2-7,TRBV9,CASSVAGAPGGEQYF,TGTGCCAGCAGCGTAGCGGGGGCTCCCGGGGGTGAGCAGTACTTC
TRBD1,-,TRBJ1-5,TRBV6-2/TRBV6-3,CASSYRTGTSNQPQHF,TGTGCCAGCAGTTACAGGACAGGGACGAGCAATCAGCCCCAGCATTTT
-,-,TRBJ2-1,TRBV12-3/TRBV12-4,CASSSRVNEQFF,TGTGCCAGCAGTTCCAGGGTCAATGAGCAGTTCTTC
-,-,TRBJ1-2,TRBV6-5,CASSYDDGTAYGYTF,TGTGCCAGCAGTTACGATGACGGGACGGCCTATGGCTACACCTTC
-,-,TRBJ1-1,TRBV19,CATRGMNTEAFF,TGTGCCACTCGTGGAATGAACACTGAAGCTTTCTTT
-,-,TRBJ1-1,TRBV12-3/TRBV12-4,CASTLTQNTEAFF,TGTGCCAGCACCCTGACCCAGAACACTGAAGCTTTCTTT
TRBD1,-,TRBJ1-3,TRBV27,CASSSTGGLWNTIYF,TGTGCCAGCAGTTCGACAGGGGGGTTGTGGAACACCATATATTTT
TRBD1,-,TRBJ2-2,TRBV7-9,CASSLEGAVAGELFF,TGTGCCAGCAGCCTAGAGGGGGCAGTCGCCGGGGAGCTGTTTTTT
TRBD2,-,TRBJ2-7,TRBV19,CASSTAGIDRKYF,TGTGCCAGTAGTACAGCGGGGATTGATCGGAAGTACTTC
TRBD1,-,TRBJ1-5,TRBV19,CASSRQGANSNQPQHF,TGTGCCAGTAGTAGACAGGGGGCGAACAGCAATCAGCCCCAGCATTTT
TRBD1,-,TRBJ1-2,TRBV4-3,CASSQVSRGRGYGYTF,TGCGCCAGCAGCCAAGTGAGCAGGGGGCGCGGCTATGGCTACACCTTC
TRBD1,-,TRBJ1-1,TRBV19,CASTAGGGTEAFF,TGTGCCAGTACCGCAGGGGGCGGGACTGAAGCTTTCTTT
-,once,TRBJ1-3,TRBV5-1,CASSLERSGNTIYF,TGCGCCAGCAGCTTGGAAAGGTCTGGAAACACCATATATTTT
TRBD1,-,TRBJ1-4,TRBV7-9,CASSPTGGGNEKLFF,TGTGCCAGCAGCCCAACAGGGGGCGGGAATGAAAAACTGTTTTTT
-,-,TRBJ1-2,TRBV2,CASSPGRSSGYTF,TGTGCCAGCAGTCCTGGACGGTCCTCTGGCTACACCTTC
-,-,TRBJ2-7,TRBV27,CASSDRERHYEQYF,TGTGCCAGCAGTGACCGGGAGCGCCACTACGAGCAGTACTTC
-,few,TRBJ1-1,TRBV3-1/TRBV3-2,CAIARGFNTEAFF,TGTGCCATCGCCAGGGGATTTAACACTGAAGCTTTCTTT
-,-,TRBJ1-2,TRBV9,CASSVGRRVRGYTF,TGTGCCAGCAGCGTAGGTCGCAGGGTGAGAGGCTACACCTTC
-,-,TRBJ1-5,TRBV7-2,CASSLVGEYQPQHF,TGTGCCAGCAGCTTAGTAGGGGAATATCAGCCCCAGCATTTT